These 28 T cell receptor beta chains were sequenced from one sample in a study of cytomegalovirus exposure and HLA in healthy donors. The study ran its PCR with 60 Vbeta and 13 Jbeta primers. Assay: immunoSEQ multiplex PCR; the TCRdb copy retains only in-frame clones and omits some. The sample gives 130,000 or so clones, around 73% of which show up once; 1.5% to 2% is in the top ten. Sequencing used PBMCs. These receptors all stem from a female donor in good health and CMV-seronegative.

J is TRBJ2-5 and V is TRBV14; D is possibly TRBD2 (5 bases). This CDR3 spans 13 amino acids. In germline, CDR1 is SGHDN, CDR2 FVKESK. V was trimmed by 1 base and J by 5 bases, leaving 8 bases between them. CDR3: CASSQGGGETQYF. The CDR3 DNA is TGTGCCAGCAGCCAAGGCGGAGGTGAGACCCAGTACTTC.

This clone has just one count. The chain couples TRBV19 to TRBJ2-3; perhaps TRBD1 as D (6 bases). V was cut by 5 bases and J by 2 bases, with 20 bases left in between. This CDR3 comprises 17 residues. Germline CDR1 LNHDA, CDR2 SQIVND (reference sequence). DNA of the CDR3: TGTGCCAGTAGTCCACCATCGGACAGCCCGAACACAGATACGCAGTATTTT. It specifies CASSPPSDSPNTDTQYF.

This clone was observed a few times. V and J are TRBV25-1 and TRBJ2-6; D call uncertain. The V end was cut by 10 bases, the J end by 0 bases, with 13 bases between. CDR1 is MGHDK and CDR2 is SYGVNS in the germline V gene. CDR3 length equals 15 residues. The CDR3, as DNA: TGTGCCACAGAAGCACAGAGCTCTGGGGCCAACGTCCTGACTTTC. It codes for CATEAQSSGANVLTF.

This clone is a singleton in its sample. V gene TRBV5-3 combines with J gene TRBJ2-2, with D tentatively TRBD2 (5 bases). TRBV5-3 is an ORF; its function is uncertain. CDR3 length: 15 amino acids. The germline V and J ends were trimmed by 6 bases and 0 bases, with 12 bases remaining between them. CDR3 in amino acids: CARMGTGTNTGELFF. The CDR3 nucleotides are TGTGCCAGAATGGGCACCGGGACGAACACCGGGGAGCTGTTTTTT.

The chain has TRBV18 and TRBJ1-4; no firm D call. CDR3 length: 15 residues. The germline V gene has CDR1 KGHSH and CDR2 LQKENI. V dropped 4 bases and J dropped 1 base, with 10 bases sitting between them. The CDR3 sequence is CASSQESGTNEKLFF. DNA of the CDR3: TGTGCCAGCTCACAGGAGAGCGGAACTAATGAAAAACTGTTTTTT.

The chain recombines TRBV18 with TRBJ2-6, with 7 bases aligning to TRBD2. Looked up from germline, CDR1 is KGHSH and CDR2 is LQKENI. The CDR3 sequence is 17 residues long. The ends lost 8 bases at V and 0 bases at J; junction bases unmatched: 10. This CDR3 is CASQWGGPSSGANVLTF. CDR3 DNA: TGTGCCAGCCAATGGGGGGGTCCTAGCTCTGGGGCCAACGTCCTGACTTTC.

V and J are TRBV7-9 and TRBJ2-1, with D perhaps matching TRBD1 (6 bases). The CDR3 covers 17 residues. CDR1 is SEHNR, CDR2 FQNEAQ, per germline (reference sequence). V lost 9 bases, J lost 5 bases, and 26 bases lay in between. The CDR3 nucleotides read TGTGCCAGATCCCGCCAGCCATCAGGGGATTTAAACAATGAGCAGTTCTTC. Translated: CARSRQPSGDLNNEQFF.

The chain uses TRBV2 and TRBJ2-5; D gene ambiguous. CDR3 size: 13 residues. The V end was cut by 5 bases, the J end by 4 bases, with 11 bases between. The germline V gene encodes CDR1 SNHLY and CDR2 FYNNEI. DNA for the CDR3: TGTGCCAGCAGTTATCCGGTCGTAGAGACCCAGTACTTC. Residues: CASSYPVVETQYF.

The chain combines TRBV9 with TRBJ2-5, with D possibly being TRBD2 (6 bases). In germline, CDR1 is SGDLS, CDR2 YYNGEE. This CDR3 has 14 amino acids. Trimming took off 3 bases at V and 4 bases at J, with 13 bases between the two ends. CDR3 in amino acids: CASSAAEGGETQYF. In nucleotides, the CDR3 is TGTGCCAGCAGCGCGGCGGAGGGAGGAGAGACCCAGTACTTC. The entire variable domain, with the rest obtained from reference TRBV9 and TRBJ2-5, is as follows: DSGVTQTPKHLITATGQRVTLRCSPRSGDLSVYWYQQSLDQGLQFLIQYYNGEERAKGNILERFSAQQFPDLHSELNLSSLELGDSALYFCASSAAEGGETQYFGPGTRLLVL.

The CDR3 region is CASSLGDRGQSTEAFF. CDR3 sequence (DNA): TGTGCCAGCAGTTTAGGGGACAGGGGGCAGAGCACTGAAGCTTTCTTT. The chain combines TRBV27 with TRBJ1-1, with 12 bases lining up with TRBD1. CDR3 length: 16 residues. Losses at the gene ends were 2 bases for V and 4 bases for J; bases not matched to a gene: 5. Germline CDR1 reads MNHEY; CDR2 reads SMNVEV (reference sequence).

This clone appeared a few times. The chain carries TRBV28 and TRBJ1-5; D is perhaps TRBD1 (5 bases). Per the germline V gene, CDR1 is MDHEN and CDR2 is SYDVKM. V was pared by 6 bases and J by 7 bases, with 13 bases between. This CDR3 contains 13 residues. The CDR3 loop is CASSYAGRQPQHF. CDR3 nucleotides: TGTGCCAGCAGCTACGCGGGGCGGCAGCCCCAGCATTTT.

The CDR3 DNA reads as TGTGCCATCAGTGAGGCCGGTGGACTAGCGGGGGGCCTAGGTGAGCAGTTCTTC. This encodes CAISEAGGLAGGLGEQFF. V usage is TRBV10-3 and J usage is TRBJ2-1; 14 nucleotides match TRBD2. The junction had 12 bases not matched to a gene; V was cut back by 2 bases and J by 9 bases. The CDR3 is 18 amino acids. CDR1 is ENHRY and CDR2 is SYGVKD in the germline V gene.

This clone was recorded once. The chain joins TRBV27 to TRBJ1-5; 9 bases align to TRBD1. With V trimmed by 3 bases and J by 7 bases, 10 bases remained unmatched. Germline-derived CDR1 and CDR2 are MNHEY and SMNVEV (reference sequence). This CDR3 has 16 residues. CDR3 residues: CASSFLRDRGVQPQHF. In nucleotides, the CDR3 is TGTGCCAGCAGTTTTCTCCGAGACAGGGGGGTGCAGCCCCAGCATTTT.

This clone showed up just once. CDR3 sequence: CASSVNSGGYEQYF. CDR3 in DNA: TGTGCCAGCAGCGTAAATAGCGGGGGTTACGAGCAGTACTTC. The chain joins TRBV9 to TRBJ2-7, with 9 bases that match TRBD2. This CDR3 spans 14 amino acids. Germline lookup yields CDR1 SGDLS and CDR2 YYNGEE. V lost 1 base to trimming and J lost 4 bases; unmatched junction nucleotides: 3. Full variable domain (missing parts from reference TRBV9 and TRBJ2-7): DSGVTQTPKHLITATGQRVTLRCSPRSGDLSVYWYQQSLDQGLQFLIQYYNGEERAKGNILERFSAQQFPDLHSELNLSSLELGDSALYFCASSVNSGGYEQYFGPGTRLTVT.

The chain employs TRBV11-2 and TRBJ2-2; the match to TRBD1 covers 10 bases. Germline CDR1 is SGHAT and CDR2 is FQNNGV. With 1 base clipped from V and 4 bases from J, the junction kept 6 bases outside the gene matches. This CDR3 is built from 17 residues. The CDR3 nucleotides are TGTGCCAGCAGCTTAGGGGGGACAGGGGTTCCCACCGGGGAGCTGTTTTTT. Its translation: CASSLGGTGVPTGELFF.

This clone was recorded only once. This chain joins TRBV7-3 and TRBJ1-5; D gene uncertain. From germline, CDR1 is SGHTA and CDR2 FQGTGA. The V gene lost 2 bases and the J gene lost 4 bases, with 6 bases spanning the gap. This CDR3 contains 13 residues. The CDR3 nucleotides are TGTGCCAGCAGCTTATGGGCTAATCAGCCCCAGCATTTT. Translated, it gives CASSLWANQPQHF. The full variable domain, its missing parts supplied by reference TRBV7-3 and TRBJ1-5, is GAGVSQTPSNKVTEKGKYVELRCDPISGHTALYWYRQSLGQGPEFLIYFQGTGAADDSGLPNDRFFAVRPEGSVSTLKIQRTERGDSAVYLCASSLWANQPQHFGDGTRLSIL.

CDR3 coding DNA: TGCGCCAGCAGCTTGCCAGGGGAGGGGGCTAACTATGGCTACACCTTC. Translation gives CASSLPGEGANYGYTF. The chain is built from TRBV5-1 and TRBJ1-2; TRBD1 might be the D (6 bases). Germline V lookup: CDR1 SGHRS, CDR2 YFSETQ. V lost 1 base and J 0 bases, leaving 13 bases between the germline ends. The CDR3 covers 16 residues.

DNA of the CDR3: TGTGCCAGCAGTGAATGGACTAGCGGGGAGGGCACCGGGGAGCTGTTTTTT. It is translated as CASSEWTSGEGTGELFF. V and J are TRBV25-1 and TRBJ2-2, with 12 bases identical to TRBD2. CDR1 is MGHDK and CDR2 is SYGVNS in the germline V gene. Losses at the gene ends were 1 base for V and 4 bases for J; bases not matched to a gene: 4. The CDR3 length is 17 residues.

CDR3 amino acids: CSVELGQGYGYTF. CDR3 bases: TGCAGCGTTGAACTCGGACAGGGCTATGGCTACACCTTC. The V and J genes are TRBV29-1 and TRBJ1-2; TRBD1 agrees at 8 bases. Germline V lookup: CDR1 SQVTM, CDR2 ANQGSEA. Losses at the gene ends were 2 bases for V and 4 bases for J; bases not matched to a gene: 3. CDR3 length equals 13 residues.

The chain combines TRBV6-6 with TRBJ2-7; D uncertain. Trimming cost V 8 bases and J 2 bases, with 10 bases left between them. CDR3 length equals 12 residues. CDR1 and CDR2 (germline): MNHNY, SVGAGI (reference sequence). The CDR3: CASWAPPYEQYF. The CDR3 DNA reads TGTGCCAGCTGGGCTCCACCCTACGAGCAGTACTTC.

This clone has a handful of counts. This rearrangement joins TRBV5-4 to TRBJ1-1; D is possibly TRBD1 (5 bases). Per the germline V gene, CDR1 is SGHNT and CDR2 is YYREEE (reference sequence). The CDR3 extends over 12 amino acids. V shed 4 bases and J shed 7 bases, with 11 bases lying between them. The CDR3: CASSVGEGEAFF. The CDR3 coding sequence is TGTGCCAGCAGCGTGGGGGAGGGTGAAGCTTTCTTT.

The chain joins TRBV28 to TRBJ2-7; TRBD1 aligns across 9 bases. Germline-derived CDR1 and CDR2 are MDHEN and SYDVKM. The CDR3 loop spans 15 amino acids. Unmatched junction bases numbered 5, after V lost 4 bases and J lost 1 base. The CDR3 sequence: CASSSDRGISYEQYF. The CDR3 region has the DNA TGTGCCAGCAGTTCGGACAGGGGAATATCCTACGAGCAGTACTTC.

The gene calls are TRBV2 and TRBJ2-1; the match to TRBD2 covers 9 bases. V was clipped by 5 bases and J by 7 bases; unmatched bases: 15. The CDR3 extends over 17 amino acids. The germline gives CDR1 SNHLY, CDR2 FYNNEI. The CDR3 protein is CASSSLRLADARNEQFF. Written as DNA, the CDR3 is TGTGCCAGCAGTTCCCTTAGACTAGCGGATGCTAGGAATGAGCAGTTCTTC.

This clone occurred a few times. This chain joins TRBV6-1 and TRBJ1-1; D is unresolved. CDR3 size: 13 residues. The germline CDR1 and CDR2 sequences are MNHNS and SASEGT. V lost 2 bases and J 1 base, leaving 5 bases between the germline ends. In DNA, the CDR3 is TGTGCCAGCAGTGAACAGGCGAACACTGAAGCTTTCTTT. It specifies CASSEQANTEAFF.

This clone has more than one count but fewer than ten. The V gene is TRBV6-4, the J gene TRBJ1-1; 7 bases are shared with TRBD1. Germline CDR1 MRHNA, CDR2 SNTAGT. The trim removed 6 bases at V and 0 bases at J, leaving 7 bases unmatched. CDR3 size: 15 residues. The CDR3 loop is CASRETGRLNTEAFF. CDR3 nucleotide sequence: TGTGCCAGCAGAGAGACAGGGCGACTGAACACTGAAGCTTTCTTT.

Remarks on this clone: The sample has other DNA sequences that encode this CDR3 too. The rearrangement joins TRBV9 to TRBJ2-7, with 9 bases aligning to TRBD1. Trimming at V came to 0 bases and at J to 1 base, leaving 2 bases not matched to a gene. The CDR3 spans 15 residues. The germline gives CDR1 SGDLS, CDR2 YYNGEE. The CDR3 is CASSVGGTGSYEQYF. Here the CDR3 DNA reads TGTGCCAGCAGCGTAGGTGGGACAGGGTCCTACGAGCAGTACTTC.

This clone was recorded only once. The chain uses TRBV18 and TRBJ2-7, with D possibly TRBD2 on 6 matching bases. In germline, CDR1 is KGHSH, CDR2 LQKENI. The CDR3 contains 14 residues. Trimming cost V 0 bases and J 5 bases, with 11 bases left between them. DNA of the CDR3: TGTGCCAGCTCACCACCGGAGGGTATCGACGAGCAGTACTTC. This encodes CASSPPEGIDEQYF.

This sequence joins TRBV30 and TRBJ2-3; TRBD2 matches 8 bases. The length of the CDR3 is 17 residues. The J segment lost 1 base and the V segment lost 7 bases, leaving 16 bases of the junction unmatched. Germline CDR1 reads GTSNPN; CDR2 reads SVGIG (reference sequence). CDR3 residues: CASTLISGGRGTDTQYF. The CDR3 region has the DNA TGTGCCTCTACCCTAATTTCGGGGGGGAGGGGCACAGATACGCAGTATTTT.